These 22 T cell receptor beta chains came from one sample sequenced in a study of breast tumors, draining lymph nodes, adjacent tissues. TCRdb called the multiplex PCR reads again in MiXCR, with one record for every CDR3 protein. Of 130,000 or so distinct CDR3 sequences listed, 20% to 25% are singletons. Axillary draining lymph nodes of breast cancer patients supplied the node samples. The sequenced sample was axillary lymph node tissue. Every receptor here comes from a female donor with breast cancer. Some clones in this sample may be carry-over from other donors' samples.

This clonotype was detected ten times or more. This chain uses TRBV10-3 with TRBJ2-5, with D maybe TRBD2 (6 bases). The CDR3 covers 15 residues. CDR1 and CDR2 from the germline V gene are ENHRY and SYGVKD. Trimming removed 2 bases from V and 7 bases from J, with 17 bases in between. CDR3: CAISELGTAVGTQYF. Here the CDR3 DNA reads TGTGCCATCAGTGAGCTAGGGACTGCCGTGGGGACCCAGTACTTC.

This clonotype occurred many times. This chain links TRBV6-1 with TRBJ2-2, with D uncertain. The CDR3 contains 15 residues. V dropped 6 bases and J dropped 0 bases, with 11 bases sitting between them. CDR1 MNHNS and CDR2 SASEGT come from the germline V gene. The CDR3 DNA follows: TGTGCCAGCAGGGGGTTGGTCCCGAACACCGGGGAGCTGTTTTTT. Protein product: CASRGLVPNTGELFF.

As to this clonotype: A much larger clone lies a single base off, so this may be a read error. V usage is TRBV12-3 or TRBV12-4 and J usage is TRBJ2-7, with TRBD2 as a possible D gene (6 bases). With 6 bases removed from V and 0 bases from J, the gap between germline ends came to 15 bases. The CDR3 contains 15 residues. The CDR3 coding sequence is TGTGCCAGCAGCGGCTTCCGGGGGAGCTCCTACGAGCAGTACTTC. Translated: CASSGFRGSSYEQYF.

This clonotype was counted at least ten times. The rearrangement links TRBV7-3 to TRBJ2-5, with 12 nucleotides matching TRBD2. CDR1 and CDR2 (germline): SGHTA, FQGTGA. V gave up 2 bases and J gave up 5 bases; unmatched junction bases: 0. The CDR3 extends over 14 amino acids. For the CDR3, the DNA is TGTGCCAGCAGCTTAGGGACTAGCGGGGAGACCCAGTACTTC. This translates into CASSLGTSGETQYF.

This clonotype was counted a few times. The chain combines TRBV14 with TRBJ2-1; 9 bases are a match to TRBD1. The CDR3 length is 14 residues. Germline CDR1 SGHDN, CDR2 FVKESK. Losses at the gene ends were 3 bases for V and 6 bases for J; bases not matched to a gene: 3. The CDR3 bases are TGTGCCAGCAGCCAGACAGGGGGTTTCAATGAGCAGTTCTTC. This codes for CASSQTGGFNEQFF.

V is TRBV6-6 and J is TRBJ2-1; 7 bases match TRBD1. CDR1 MNHNY and CDR2 SVGAGI come from the germline V gene (reference sequence). V shed 4 bases, J shed 6 bases, and the junction held 3 bases outside the gene matches. This CDR3 spans 13 amino acids. The CDR3 here is CASSSSGGNEQFF. CDR3 sequence (DNA): TGTGCCAGCAGTTCGTCAGGGGGCAATGAGCAGTTCTTC.

This clonotype was counted only a few times. The J gene is TRBJ2-5, the V gene TRBV28; D is possibly TRBD2 (6 bases). Germline V lookup: CDR1 MDHEN, CDR2 SYDVKM. The CDR3 covers 14 residues. V shed 8 bases and J shed 5 bases, with 18 bases lying between them. The CDR3 coding sequence is TGTGCCAGCGGTCCGGGACTTAGTCAGGAGACCCAGTACTTC. Translated: CASGPGLSQETQYF.

This clonotype was seen repeatedly, ten times or more. The chain employs TRBV20-1 and TRBJ2-3; the D gene is possibly TRBD2 (6 bases). CDR1 DFQATT and CDR2 SNEGSKA come from the germline V gene (reference sequence). The CDR3 runs 15 residues. Trimming took off 0 bases at V and 6 bases at J, with 16 bases between the two ends. In DNA form, the CDR3 reads TGCAGTGCTAGAGATCCTCACGGGCGGGGCGATACGCAGTATTTT. Its translation: CSARDPHGRGDTQYF.

This clonotype was counted only a few times. The V call is TRBV5-8, the J call TRBJ2-7; 7 bases are a match to TRBD2. The V and J ends lost 0 bases and 12 bases, in that order; junction bases with no gene match: 3. The CDR3 has 11 residues. Germline V gives CDR1 SGHTS, CDR2 YDEGEE. The CDR3: CASSLAGGGYF. CDR3 bases: TGTGCCAGCAGCTTGGCTGGGGGGGGGTACTTC. Variable domain in full (rest from reference TRBV5-8 and TRBJ2-7): EAGVTQSPTHLIKTRGQQATLRCSPISGHTSVYWYQQALGLGLQFLLWYDEGEERNRGNFPPRFSGRQFPNYSSELNVNALELEDSALYLCASSLAGGGYFGPGTRLTVT.

This clonotype was picked up many times. V usage is TRBV20-1 and J usage is TRBJ2-3; maybe TRBD2 (5 bases). Trimming took 5 bases from V and 2 from J, leaving 11 bases between them. CDR3 length: 13 amino acids. In germline, CDR1 is DFQATT, CDR2 SNEGSKA (reference sequence). CDR3 residues: CSADYRLTDTQYF. In DNA, the CDR3 is TGCAGTGCTGACTACCGCCTCACAGATACGCAGTATTTT.

This clonotype was seen repeatedly, ten times or more. The rearrangement joins TRBV20-1 to TRBJ2-7; D is tentatively TRBD1 or TRBD2 (5 bases each). The germline gives CDR1 DFQATT, CDR2 SNEGSKA (reference sequence). V lost 5 bases and J lost 2, with 13 bases in between. This CDR3 is built from 13 residues. The CDR3 DNA follows: TGCAGTGCTCCGAGGGACGGCACCTACGAGCAGTACTTC. It is translated as CSAPRDGTYEQYF.

Many counts were recorded for this clonotype. V gene TRBV10-3 combines with J gene TRBJ2-1; tentatively, D is TRBD2 (6 bases). Per germline, CDR1 ENHRY and CDR2 SYGVKD. This CDR3 spans 13 amino acids. The V gene lost 8 bases and the J gene lost 9 bases, with 17 bases spanning the gap. CDR3 sequence (DNA): TGTGCCATCTTAGGGGATGTGGGGGGTGAGCAGTTCTTC. As protein: CAILGDVGGEQFF.

This clonotype was found many times. This chain connects TRBV3-1 to TRBJ2-3; D is uncertain. Germline CDR1 and CDR2: LGHDT and YNNKEL (reference sequence). CDR3 size: 13 residues. Between the trimmed V and J ends, which lost 0 bases and 3 bases, there was a span of 4 bases. The CDR3 loop is CASSQDGTDTQYF. The DNA of the CDR3 is TGTGCCAGCAGCCAAGATGGGACAGATACGCAGTATTTT.

This clonotype was detected ten times or more. This chain connects TRBV19 to TRBJ2-7; 8 bases agree with TRBD2. Germline lookup yields CDR1 LNHDA and CDR2 SQIVND (reference sequence). After removal of 3 bases from V and 3 bases from J, the junction contained 7 bases not matched to a gene. CDR3 size: 15 residues. The CDR3 is CASSIGGSGVYEQYF. Written as DNA, the CDR3 is TGTGCCAGTAGTATCGGTGGTAGCGGGGTCTACGAGCAGTACTTC. Drawing the rest from reference TRBV19 and TRBJ2-7, the complete variable domain is DGGITQSPKYLFRKEGQNVTLSCEQNLNHDAMYWYRQDPGQGLRLIYYSQIVNDFQKGDIAEGYSVSREKKESFPLTVTSAQKNPTAFYLCASSIGGSGVYEQYFGPGTRLTVT.

There are many counts of this clonotype. Its ends do not fully match the called genes, so a read error is possible. The J gene is TRBJ2-1, the V gene TRBV11-2; 7 bases are shared with TRBD1. The germline CDR1 and CDR2 sequences are SGHAT and FQNNGV. CDR3 length: 14 amino acids. The CDR3 DNA reads as TGTGCCAGCAGCTTAGATCGGTGGGGGACAGTAGTTTATTTC. It specifies CASSLDRWGTVVYF. The full variable domain, with the rest looked up from reference TRBV11-2 and TRBJ2-1, is EAGVAQSPRYKIIEKRQSVAFWCNPISGHATLYWYQQILGQGPKLLIQFQNNGVVDDSQLPKDRFSAERLKGVDSTLKIQPAKLEDSAVYLCASSLDRWGTVVYFGPGTRLTVL.

This clonotype has a count of ten or more. The CDR3 DNA sequence: TGTGCCAGCAGTGAAGCGTTGACTAGCGGGCTCTACGAGCAGTACTTC. Protein product: CASSEALTSGLYEQYF. This chain links TRBV6-1 with TRBJ2-7, with 10 bases aligning to TRBD2. This CDR3 is built from 16 residues. Germline trimming cut 0 bases from V and 3 bases from J; bases unmatched to any gene: 5. The germline V gene has CDR1 MNHNS and CDR2 SASEGT.

On this clonotype itself: This may come from a read error, since a much larger clone is one base off. The chain combines TRBV10-3 with TRBJ2-1, with 16 bases aligning to TRBD2. Germline lookup yields CDR1 ENHRY and CDR2 SYGVKD. The CDR3 runs to 13 residues. The chain's CDR3 is CAVSVGLAGGVFF. In DNA, the CDR3 is TGTGCCGTCAGTGTGGGACTAGCGGGAGGGGTGTTCTTC.

This clonotype was detected ten times or more. The chain carries TRBV6-6 and TRBJ2-5; a weak D match, TRBD1 (5 bases). The germline CDR1 and CDR2 sequences are MNHNY and SVGAGI (reference sequence). The V end lost 4 bases, the J end lost 7 bases, and 19 bases lay between the germline ends. The CDR3 has 15 amino acids. CDR3: CASSSTRTSLWTQYF. DNA of the CDR3: TGTGCCAGCAGTTCAACTCGGACAAGCCTATGGACCCAGTACTTC.

Concerning this clonotype itself: One base away lies a much larger clone, so this may be a sequencing read error. The J gene is TRBJ2-2, the V gene TRBV20-1; D may correspond to TRBD1 or TRBD2 (5 bases each). The germline CDR1 and CDR2 sequences are DFQATT and SNEGSKA (reference sequence). The CDR3 is 14 residues long. CDR3 residues: CSAAGFSGTGEPFF. CDR3 nucleotides: TGCAGTGCCGCAGGGTTTTCCGGCACCGGGGAGCCGTTTTTT.

This clonotype was seen many times. The chain links TRBV20-1 to TRBJ1-4; TRBD1 agrees at 10 bases. Germline assignment: CDR1 DFQATT and CDR2 SNEGSKA (reference sequence). The CDR3 has 15 amino acids. V was clipped by 8 bases and J by 7 bases; unmatched bases: 13. The CDR3 region is CSPRGGTGVSEKLFF. CDR3 nucleotide sequence: TGCAGTCCCCGAGGGGGGACAGGGGTTTCTGAAAAACTGTTTTTT.

This clonotype has a count of ten or more. J is TRBJ2-2 and V is TRBV12-3 or TRBV12-4; 7 nucleotides line up with TRBD1. This CDR3 has 16 residues. The V segment lost 7 bases and the J segment 1 base; nucleotides outside the gene matches: 9. CDR3 residues: CASTTQGEMNTGELFF. The CDR3 DNA follows: TGTGCCAGCACCACGCAGGGGGAAATGAACACCGGGGAGCTGTTTTTT.

This clonotype came up many times. This rearrangement joins TRBV4-1 to TRBJ2-7, with 12 bases lining up with TRBD2. CDR3 size: 16 residues. Per the germline V gene, CDR1 is MGHRA and CDR2 is YSYEKL. J was trimmed by 1 base and V by 2 bases; bases with no gene match: 3. The CDR3 nucleotides are TGCGCCAGCAGCCAACCGCTAGCGGGAGGGTCCTACGAGCAGTACTTC. As protein: CASSQPLAGGSYEQYF.